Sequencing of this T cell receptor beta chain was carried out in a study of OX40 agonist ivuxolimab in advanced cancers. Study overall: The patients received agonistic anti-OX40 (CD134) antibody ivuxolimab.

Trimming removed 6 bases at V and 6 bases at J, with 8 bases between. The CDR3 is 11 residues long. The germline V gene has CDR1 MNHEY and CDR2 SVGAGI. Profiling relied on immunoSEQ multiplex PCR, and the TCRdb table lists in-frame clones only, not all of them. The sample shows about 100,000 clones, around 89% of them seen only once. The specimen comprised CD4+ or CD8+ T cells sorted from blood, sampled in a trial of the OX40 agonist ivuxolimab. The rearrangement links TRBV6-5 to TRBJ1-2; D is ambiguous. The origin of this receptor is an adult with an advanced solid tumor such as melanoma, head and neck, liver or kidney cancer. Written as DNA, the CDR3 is TGTGCCAGCAGCCCGAGCCATGGCTACACCTTC. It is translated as CASSPSHGYTF.